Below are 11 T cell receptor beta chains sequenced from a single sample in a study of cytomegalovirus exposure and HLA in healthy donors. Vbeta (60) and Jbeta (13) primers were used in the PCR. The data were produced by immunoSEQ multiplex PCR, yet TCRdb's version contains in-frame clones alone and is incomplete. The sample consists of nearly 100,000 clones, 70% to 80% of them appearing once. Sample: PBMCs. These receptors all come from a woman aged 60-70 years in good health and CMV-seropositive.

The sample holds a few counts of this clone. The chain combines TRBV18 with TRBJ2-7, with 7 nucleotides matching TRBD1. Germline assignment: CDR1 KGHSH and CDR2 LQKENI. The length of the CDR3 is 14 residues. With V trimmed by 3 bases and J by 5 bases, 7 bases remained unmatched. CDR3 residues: CASSPGTVKNEQYF. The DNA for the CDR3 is TGTGCCAGCTCACCCGGGACAGTGAAGAACGAGCAGTACTTC.

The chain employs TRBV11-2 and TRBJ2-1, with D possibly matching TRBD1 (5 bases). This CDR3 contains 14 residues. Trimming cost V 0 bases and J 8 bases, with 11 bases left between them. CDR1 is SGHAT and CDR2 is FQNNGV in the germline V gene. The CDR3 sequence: CASSLDPLRDEQFF. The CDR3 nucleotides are TGTGCCAGCAGCTTAGATCCCCTCAGGGATGAGCAGTTCTTC.

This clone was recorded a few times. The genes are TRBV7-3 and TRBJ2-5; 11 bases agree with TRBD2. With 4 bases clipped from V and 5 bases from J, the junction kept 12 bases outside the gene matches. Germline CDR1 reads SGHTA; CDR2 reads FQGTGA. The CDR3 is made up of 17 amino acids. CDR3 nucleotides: TGTGCCAGCAGCTCGGGGCTGGGACTAGCGGAGGCGGAGACCCAGTACTTC. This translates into CASSSGLGLAEAETQYF.

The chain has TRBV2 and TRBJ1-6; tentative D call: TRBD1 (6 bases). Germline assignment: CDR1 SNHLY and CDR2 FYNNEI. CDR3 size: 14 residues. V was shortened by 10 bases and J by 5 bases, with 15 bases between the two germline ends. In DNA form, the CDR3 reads TGTGCCACCGGATCAGGGGCGGATAATTCACCCCTCCACTTT. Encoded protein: CATGSGADNSPLHF.

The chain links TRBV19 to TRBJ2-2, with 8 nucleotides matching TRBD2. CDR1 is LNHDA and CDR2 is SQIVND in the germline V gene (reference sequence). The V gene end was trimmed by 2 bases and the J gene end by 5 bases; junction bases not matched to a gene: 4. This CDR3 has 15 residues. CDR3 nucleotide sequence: TGTGCCAGTAGTATAACGGGAGGGTATACCGGGGAGCTGTTTTTT. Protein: CASSITGGYTGELFF.

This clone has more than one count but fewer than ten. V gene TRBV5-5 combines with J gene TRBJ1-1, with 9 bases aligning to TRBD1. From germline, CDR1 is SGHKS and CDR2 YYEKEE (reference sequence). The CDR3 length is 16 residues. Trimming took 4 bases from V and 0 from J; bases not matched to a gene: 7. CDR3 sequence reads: CASSKGQGAMNTEAFF. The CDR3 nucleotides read TGTGCCAGCAGCAAGGGACAGGGTGCCATGAACACTGAAGCTTTCTTT.

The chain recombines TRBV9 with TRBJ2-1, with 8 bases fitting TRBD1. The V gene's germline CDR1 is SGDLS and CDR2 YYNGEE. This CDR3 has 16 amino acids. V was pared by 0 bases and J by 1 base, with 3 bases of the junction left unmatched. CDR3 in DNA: TGTGCCAGCAGCGTAGGCGGACAGGGATCCTACAATGAGCAGTTCTTC. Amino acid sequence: CASSVGGQGSYNEQFF.

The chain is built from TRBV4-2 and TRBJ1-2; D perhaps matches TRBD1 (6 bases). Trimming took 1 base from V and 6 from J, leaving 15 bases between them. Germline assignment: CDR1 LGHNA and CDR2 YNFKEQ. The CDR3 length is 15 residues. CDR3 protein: CASSQAPTGYDGYTF. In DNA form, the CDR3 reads TGTGCCAGCAGCCAAGCCCCAACAGGGTACGATGGCTACACCTTC.

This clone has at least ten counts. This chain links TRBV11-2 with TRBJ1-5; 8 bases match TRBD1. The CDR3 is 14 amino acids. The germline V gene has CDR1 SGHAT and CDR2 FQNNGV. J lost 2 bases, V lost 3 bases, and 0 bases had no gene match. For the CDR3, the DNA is TGTGCCAGCAGCTTGGGACAGGGCAATCAGCCCCAGCATTTT. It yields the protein CASSLGQGNQPQHF.

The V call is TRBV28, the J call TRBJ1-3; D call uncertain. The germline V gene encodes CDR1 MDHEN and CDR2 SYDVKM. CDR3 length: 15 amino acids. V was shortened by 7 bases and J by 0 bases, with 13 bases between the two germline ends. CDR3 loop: CASTSEQYSGNTIYF. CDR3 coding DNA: TGTGCCAGCACCTCAGAACAGTACTCTGGAAACACCATATATTTT.

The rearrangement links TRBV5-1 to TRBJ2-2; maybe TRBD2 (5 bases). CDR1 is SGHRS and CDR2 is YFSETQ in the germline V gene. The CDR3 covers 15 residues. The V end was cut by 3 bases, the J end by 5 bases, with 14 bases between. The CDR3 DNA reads TGCGCCAGCAGCTCGATAGGAGGAGAAACCGGGGAGCTGTTTTTT. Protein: CASSSIGGETGELFF.